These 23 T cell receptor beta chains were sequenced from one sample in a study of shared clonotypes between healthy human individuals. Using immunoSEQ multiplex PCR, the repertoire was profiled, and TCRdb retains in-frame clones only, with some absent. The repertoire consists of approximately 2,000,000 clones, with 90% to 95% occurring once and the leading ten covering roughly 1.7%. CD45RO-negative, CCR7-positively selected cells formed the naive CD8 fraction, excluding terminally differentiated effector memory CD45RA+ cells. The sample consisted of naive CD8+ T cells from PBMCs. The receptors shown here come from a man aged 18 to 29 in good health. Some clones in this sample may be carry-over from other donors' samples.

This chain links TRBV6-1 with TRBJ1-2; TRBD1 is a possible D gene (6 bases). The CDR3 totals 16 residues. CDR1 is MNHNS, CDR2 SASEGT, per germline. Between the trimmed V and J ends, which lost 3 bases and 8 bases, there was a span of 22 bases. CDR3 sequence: CASSDSILGGWRGYTF. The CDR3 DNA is TGTGCCAGCAGTGATTCTATTTTGGGGGGCTGGAGGGGCTACACCTTC.

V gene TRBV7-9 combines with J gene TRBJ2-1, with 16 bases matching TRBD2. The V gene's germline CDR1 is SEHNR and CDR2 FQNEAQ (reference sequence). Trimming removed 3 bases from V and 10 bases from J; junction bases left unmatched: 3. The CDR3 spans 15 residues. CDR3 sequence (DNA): TGTGCCAGCAGCTTGGGACTAGCGGGAGGGGGAGAGCAGTTCTTC. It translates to CASSLGLAGGGEQFF.

The CDR3 region is CASSYRAPTLGGNTIYF. The CDR3 DNA follows: TGTGCCAGCAGCTACCGGGCCCCAACCTTGGGGGGAAACACCATATATTTT. This rearrangement joins TRBV7-7 to TRBJ1-3; D gene ambiguous. Germline values: CDR1 SSHAT, CDR2 FNYEAQ (reference sequence). This CDR3 region has 17 residues. Deletions cut 4 bases from V and 4 bases from J, with 20 bases between.

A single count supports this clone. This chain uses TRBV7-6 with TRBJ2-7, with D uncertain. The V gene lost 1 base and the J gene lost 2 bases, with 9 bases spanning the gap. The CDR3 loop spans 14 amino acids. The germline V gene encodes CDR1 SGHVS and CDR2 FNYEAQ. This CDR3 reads CASSLGPGTYEQYF. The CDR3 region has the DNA TGTGCCAGCAGCTTAGGGCCAGGTACCTACGAGCAGTACTTC.

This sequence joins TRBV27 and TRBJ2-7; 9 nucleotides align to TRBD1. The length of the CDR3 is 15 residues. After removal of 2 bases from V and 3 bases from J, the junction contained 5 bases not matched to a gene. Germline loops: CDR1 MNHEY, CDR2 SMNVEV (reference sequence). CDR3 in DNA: TGTGCCAGCAGTTTAGCTGTGGGACAGGGCTACGAGCAGTACTTC. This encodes CASSLAVGQGYEQYF.

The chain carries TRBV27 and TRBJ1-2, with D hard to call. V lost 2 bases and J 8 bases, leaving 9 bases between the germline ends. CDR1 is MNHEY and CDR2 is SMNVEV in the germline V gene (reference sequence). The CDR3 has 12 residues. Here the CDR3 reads CASSLSGFGYTF. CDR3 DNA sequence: TGTGCCAGCAGTTTAAGCGGATTCGGCTACACCTTC.

CDR3 sequence: CASSVRGLGTEAFF. CDR3 nucleotide sequence: TGTGCCAGCAGCGTACGGGGGCTCGGCACTGAAGCTTTCTTT. The rearrangement joins TRBV9 to TRBJ1-1, with D perhaps matching TRBD1 (6 bases). Germline V gives CDR1 SGDLS, CDR2 YYNGEE. The CDR3 consists of 14 residues. V was pared by 1 base and J by 4 bases, with 11 bases between.

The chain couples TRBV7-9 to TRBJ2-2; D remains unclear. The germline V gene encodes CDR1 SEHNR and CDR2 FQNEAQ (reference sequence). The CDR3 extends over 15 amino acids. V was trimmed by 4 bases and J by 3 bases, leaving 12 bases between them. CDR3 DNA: TGTGCCAGCAGCTACCTGGAAGAGGACACCGGGGAGCTGTTTTTT. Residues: CASSYLEEDTGELFF.

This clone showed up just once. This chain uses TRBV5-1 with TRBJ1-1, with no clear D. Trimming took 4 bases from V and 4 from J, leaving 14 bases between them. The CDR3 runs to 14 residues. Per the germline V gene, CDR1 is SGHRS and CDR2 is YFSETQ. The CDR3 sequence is CASSPLGTGTEAFF. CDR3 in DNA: TGCGCCAGCAGCCCGTTAGGCACGGGCACTGAAGCTTTCTTT.

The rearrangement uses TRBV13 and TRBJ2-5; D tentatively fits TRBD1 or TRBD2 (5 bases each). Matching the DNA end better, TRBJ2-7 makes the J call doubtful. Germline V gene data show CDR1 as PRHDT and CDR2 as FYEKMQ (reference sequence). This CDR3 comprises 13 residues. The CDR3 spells CASSSGPTYEQYF. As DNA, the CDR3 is TGTGCCAGCAGCTCGGGACCGACCTACGAGCAGTACTTC.

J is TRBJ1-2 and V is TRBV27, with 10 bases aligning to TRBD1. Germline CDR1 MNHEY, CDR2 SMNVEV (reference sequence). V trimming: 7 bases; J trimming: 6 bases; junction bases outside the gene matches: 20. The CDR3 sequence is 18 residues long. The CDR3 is CASNKRWDRGVPGNGYTF. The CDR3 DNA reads TGTGCCAGCAATAAAAGATGGGACAGGGGCGTACCTGGGAATGGCTACACCTTC.

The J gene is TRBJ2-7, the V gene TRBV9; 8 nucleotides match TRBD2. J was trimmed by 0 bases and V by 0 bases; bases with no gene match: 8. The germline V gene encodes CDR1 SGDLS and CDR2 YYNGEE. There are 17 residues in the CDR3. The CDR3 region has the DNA TGTGCCAGCAGCGTAGCCGAGGGCGGGAGGTACTCCTACGAGCAGTACTTC. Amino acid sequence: CASSVAEGGRYSYEQYF.

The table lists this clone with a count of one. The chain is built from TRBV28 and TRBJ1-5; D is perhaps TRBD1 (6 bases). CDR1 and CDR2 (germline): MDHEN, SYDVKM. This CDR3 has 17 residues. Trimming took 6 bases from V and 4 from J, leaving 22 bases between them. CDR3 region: CASRPTIRRGQNQPQHF. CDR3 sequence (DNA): TGTGCCAGCAGGCCGACGATTCGCAGGGGCCAAAATCAGCCCCAGCATTTT.

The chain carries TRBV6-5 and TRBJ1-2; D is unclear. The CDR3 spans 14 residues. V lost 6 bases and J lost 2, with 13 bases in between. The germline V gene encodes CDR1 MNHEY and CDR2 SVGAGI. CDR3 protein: CASSHEGPNYGYTF. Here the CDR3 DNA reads TGTGCCAGCAGCCATGAGGGTCCGAACTATGGCTACACCTTC.

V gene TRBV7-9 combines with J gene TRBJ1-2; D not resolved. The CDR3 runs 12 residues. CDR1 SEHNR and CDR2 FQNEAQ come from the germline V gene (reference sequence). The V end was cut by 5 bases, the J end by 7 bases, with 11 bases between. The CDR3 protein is CASSTQEGGYTF. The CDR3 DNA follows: TGTGCCAGCAGCACCCAGGAGGGTGGCTACACCTTC.

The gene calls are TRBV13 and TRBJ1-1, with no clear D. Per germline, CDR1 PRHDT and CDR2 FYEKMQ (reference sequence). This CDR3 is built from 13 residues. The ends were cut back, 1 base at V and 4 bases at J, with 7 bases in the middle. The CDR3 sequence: CASSLERATEAFF. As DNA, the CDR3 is TGTGCCAGCAGCTTAGAGCGGGCCACTGAAGCTTTCTTT. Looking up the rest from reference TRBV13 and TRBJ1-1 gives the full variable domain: AAGVIQSPRHLIKEKRETATLKCYPIPRHDTVYWYQQGPGQDPQFLISFYEKMQSDKGSIPDRFSAQQFSDYHSELNMSSLELGDSALYFCASSLERATEAFFGQGTRLTVV.

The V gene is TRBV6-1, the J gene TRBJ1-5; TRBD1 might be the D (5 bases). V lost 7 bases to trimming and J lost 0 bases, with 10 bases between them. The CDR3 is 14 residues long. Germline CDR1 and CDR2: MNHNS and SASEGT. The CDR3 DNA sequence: TGTGCCAGCAATCTGGGACCTAGCAATCAGCCCCAGCATTTT. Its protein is CASNLGPSNQPQHF.

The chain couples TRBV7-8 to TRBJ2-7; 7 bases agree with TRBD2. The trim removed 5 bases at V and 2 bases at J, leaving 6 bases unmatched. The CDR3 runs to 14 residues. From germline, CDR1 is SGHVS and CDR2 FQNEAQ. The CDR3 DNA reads TGTGCCAGCAGCGATACTAGCGCGCCCTACGAGCAGTACTTC. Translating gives CASSDTSAPYEQYF.

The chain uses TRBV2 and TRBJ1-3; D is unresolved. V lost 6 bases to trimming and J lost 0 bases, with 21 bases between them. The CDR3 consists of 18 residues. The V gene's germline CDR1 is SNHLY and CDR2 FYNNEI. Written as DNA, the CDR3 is TGTGCCAGCAGCGATCCCCCGGAGCCGTCCCGCTCTGGAAACACCATATATTTT. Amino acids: CASSDPPEPSRSGNTIYF.

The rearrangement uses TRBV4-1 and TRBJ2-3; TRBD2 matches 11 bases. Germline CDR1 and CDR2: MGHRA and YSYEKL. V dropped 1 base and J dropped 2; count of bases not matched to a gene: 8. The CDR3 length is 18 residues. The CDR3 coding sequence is TGCGCCAGCAGCCAAGCTTTCTTGACTAGCGGGACCACAGATACGCAGTATTTT. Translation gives CASSQAFLTSGTTDTQYF.

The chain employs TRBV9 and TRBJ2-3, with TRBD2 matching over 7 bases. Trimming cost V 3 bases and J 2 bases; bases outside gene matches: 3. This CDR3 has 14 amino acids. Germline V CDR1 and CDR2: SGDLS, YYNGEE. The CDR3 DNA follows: TGTGCCAGCAGCGATAGCGGGTCCACAGATACGCAGTATTTT. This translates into CASSDSGSTDTQYF.

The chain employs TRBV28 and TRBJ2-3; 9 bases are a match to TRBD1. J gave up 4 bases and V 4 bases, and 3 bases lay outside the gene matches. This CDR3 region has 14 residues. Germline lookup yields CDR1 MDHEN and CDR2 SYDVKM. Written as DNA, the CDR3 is TGTGCCAGCAGTTGGACAGGGGAGGCAGATACGCAGTATTTT. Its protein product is CASSWTGEADTQYF.

The CDR3 protein is CASSYSAGGPLYEQYF. In nucleotides, the CDR3 is TGTGCCAGCAGTTACTCGGCAGGGGGGCCTCTCTACGAGCAGTACTTC. The V call is TRBV6-5, the J call TRBJ2-7; tentative D call: TRBD1 (7 bases). The CDR3 is 16 residues long. Germline-derived CDR1 and CDR2 are MNHEY and SVGAGI. V was clipped by 0 bases and J by 3 bases, with 15 bases between them.